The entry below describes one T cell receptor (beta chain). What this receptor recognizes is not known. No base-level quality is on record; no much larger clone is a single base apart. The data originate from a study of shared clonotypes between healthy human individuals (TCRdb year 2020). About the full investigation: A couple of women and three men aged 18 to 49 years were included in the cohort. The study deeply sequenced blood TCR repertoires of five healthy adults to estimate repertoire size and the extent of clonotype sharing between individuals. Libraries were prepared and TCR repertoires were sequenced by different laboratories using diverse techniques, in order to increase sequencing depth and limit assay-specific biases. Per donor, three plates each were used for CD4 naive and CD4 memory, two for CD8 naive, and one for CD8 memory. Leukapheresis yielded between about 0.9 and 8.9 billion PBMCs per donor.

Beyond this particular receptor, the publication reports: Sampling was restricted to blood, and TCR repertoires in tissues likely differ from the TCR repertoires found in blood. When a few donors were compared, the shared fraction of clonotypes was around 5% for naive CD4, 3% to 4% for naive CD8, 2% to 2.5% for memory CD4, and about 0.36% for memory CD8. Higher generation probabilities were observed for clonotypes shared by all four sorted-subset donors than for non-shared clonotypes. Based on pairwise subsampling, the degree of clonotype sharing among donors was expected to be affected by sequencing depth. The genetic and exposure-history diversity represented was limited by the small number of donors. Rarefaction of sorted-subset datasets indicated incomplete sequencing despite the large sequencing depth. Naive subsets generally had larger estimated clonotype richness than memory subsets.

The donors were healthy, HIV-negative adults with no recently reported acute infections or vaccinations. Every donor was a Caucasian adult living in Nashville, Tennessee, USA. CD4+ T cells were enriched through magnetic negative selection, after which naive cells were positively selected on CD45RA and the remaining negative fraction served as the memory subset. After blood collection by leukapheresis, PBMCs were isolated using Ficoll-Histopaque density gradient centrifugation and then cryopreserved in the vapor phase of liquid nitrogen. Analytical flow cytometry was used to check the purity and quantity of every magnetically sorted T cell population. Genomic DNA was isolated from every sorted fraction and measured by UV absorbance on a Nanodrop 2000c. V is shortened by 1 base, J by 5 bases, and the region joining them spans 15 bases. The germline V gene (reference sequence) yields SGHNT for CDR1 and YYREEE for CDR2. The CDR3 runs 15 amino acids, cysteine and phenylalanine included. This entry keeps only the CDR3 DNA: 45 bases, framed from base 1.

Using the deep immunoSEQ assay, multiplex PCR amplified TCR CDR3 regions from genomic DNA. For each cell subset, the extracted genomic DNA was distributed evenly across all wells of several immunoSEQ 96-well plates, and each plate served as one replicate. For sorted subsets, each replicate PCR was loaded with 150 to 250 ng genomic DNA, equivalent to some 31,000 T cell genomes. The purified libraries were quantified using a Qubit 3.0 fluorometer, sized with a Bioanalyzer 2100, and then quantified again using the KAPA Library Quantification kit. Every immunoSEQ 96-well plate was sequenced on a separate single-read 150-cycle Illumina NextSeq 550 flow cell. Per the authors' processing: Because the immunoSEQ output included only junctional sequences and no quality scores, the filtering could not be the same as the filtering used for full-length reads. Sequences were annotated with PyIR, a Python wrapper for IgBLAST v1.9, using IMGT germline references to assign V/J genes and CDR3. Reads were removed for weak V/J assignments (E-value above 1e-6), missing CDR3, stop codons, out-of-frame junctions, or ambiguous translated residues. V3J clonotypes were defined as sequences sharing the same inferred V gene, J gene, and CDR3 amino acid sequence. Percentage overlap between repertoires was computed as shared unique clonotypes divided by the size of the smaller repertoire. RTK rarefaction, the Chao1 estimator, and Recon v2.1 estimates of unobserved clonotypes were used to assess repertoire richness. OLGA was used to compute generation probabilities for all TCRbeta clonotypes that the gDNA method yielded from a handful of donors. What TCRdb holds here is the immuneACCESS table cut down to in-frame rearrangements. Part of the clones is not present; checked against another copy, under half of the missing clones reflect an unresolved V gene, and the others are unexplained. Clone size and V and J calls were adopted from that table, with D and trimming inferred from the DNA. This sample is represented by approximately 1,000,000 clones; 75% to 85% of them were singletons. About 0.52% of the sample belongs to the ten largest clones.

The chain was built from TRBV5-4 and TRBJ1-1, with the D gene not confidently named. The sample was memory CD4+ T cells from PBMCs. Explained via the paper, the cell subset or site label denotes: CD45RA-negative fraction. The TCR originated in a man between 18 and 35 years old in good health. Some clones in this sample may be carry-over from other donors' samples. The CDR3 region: CASSLQVPSDTEAFF. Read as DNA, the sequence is TGTGCCAGCAGCTTGCAGGTACCCTCCGATACTGAAGCTTTCTTT. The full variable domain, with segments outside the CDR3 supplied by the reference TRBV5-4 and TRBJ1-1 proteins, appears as ETGVTQSPTHLIKTRGQQVTLRCSSQSGHNTVSWYQQALGQGPQFIFQYYREEENGRGNFPPRFSGLQFPNYSSELNVNALELDDSALYLCASSLQVPSDTEAFFGQGTRLTVV.